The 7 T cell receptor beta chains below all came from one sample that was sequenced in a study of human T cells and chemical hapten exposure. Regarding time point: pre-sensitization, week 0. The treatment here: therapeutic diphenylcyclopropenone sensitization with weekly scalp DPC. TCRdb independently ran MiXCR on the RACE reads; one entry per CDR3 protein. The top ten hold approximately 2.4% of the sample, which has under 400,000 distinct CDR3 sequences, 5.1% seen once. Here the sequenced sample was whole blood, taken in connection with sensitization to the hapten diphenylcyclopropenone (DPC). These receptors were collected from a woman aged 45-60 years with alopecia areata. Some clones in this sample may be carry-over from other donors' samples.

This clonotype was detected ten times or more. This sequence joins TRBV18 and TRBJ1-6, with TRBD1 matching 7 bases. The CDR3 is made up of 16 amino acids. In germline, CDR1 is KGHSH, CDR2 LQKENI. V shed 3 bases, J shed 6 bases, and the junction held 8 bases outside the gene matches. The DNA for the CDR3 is TGTGCCAGCTCACCCGTTCCTGGGACAGCTAATTCACCCCTCCACTTT. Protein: CASSPVPGTANSPLHF.

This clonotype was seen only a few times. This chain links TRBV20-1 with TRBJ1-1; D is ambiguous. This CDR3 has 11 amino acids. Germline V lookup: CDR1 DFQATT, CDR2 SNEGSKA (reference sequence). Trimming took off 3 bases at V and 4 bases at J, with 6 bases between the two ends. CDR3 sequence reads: CSASSSTEAFF. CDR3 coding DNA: TGCAGTGCTAGTTCTAGCACTGAAGCTTTCTTT.

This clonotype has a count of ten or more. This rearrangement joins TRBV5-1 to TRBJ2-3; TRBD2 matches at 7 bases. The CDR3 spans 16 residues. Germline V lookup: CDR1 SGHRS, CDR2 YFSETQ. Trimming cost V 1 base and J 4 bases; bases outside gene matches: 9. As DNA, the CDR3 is TGCGCCAGCAGCTTGTTGGCGGGAGCGGTCCCAGATACGCAGTATTTT. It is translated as CASSLLAGAVPDTQYF.

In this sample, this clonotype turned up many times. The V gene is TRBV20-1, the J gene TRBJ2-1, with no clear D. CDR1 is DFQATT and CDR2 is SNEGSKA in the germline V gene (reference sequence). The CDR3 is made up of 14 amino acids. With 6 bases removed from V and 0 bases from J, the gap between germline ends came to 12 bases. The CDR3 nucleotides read TGCAGTGCGAAGGACCCGAGCTCCTACAATGAGCAGTTCTTC. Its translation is CSAKDPSSYNEQFF.

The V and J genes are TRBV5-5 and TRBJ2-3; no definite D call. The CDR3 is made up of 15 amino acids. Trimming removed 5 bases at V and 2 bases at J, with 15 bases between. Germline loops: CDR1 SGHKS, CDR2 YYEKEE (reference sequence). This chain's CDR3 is CASSRAMRHTDTQYF. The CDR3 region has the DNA TGTGCCAGCAGTCGGGCCATGCGACACACAGATACGCAGTATTTT.

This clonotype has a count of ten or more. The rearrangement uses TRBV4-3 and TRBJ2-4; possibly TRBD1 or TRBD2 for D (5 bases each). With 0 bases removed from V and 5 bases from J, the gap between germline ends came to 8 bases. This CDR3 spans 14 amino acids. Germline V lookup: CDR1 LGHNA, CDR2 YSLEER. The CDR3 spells CASSQDMGENIQYF. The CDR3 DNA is TGCGCCAGCAGCCAAGATATGGGGGAAAACATTCAGTACTTC.

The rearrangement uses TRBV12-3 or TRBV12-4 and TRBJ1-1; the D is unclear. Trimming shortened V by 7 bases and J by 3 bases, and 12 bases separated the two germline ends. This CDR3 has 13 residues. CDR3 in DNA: TGTGCCAGCACCCCGACGACGGACACTGAAGCTTTCTTT. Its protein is CASTPTTDTEAFF.